The present T cell receptor beta chain was sequenced within a study of cytomegalovirus exposure and HLA in healthy donors. Turning to the study itself: Of all 380 or so donors who were genotyped, 81% belonged to the Caucasian-associated ancestry cluster. General study findings and limits: Some TCR beta chains (164 of them) were listed as cytomegalovirus-associated.

The PCR ran on 60 Vbeta and 13 Jbeta primers. The protocol was immunoSEQ multiplex PCR, while the TCRdb copy is restricted to in-frame clones and leaves out a portion. Of over 85,000 clones listed, 78% are singletons. Trimming removed 3 bases at V and 0 bases at J, with 12 bases between. The length of the CDR3 is 16 residues. Germline V gene lookup returns CDR1 GTSNPN and CDR2 SVGIG (reference sequence). This clone was detected a few times. Its antigen remains unknown. The J gene is TRBJ1-6, the V gene TRBV30; D possibly corresponds to TRBD1 (5 bases). The receptor comes from a woman in her thirties in good health and CMV-seronegative. Input material: PBMCs. CDR3 coding DNA: TGTGCCTGGAGGACGAGGGACTTCTCCTATAATTCACCCCTCCACTTT. It yields the protein CAWRTRDFSYNSPLHF.